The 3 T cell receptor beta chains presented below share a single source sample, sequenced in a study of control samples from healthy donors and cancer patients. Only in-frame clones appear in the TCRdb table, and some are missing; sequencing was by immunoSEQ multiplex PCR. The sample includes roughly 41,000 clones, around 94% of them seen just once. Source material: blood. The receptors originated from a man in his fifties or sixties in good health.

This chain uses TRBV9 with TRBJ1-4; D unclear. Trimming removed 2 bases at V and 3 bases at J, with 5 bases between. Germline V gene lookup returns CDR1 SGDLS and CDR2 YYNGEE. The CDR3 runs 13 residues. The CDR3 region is CASSVESNEKLFF. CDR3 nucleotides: TGTGCCAGCAGCGTCGAATCTAATGAAAAACTGTTTTTT.

CDR3 amino acids: CAWSGDYREQYF. CDR3 bases: TGTGCCTGGAGTGGAGATTACCGCGAGCAGTACTTC. This chain uses TRBV30 with TRBJ2-7; D is unclear. The CDR3 extends over 12 amino acids. Germline CDR1 is GTSNPN and CDR2 is SVGIG (reference sequence). The V end lost 1 base, the J end lost 6 bases, and 10 bases lay between the germline ends. Variable domain in full (rest from reference TRBV30 and TRBJ2-7): SQTIHQWPATLVQPVGSPLSLECTVEGTSNPNLYWYRQAAGRGLQLLFYSVGIGQISSEVPQNLSASRPQDRQFILSSKKLLLSDSGFYLCAWSGDYREQYFGPGTRLTVT.

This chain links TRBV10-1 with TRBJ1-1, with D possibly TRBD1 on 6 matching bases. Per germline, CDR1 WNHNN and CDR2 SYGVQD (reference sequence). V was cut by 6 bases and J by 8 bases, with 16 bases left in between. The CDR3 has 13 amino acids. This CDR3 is CASSLGGGGEAFF. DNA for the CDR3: TGCGCCAGCAGCCTCGGTGGGGGGGGCGAAGCTTTCTTT.